This passage covers 21 T cell receptor beta chains from one sample sequenced in a study of neurological immune-mediated disorders. TCRdb reprocessed the 5' RACE reads via MiXCR and lists one record per CDR3 protein. The sample contains tens of thousands of distinct CDR3 sequences, approximately 4.6% of which appear only once. What was sequenced was PBMCs. The receptors derive from a woman aged 50 to 60 with multiple sclerosis.

This clonotype has ten or more counts. The CDR3 DNA reads TGTGCCACCAGCAGAGAACAGAACCGGGAGATAAGAGAGACCCAGTACTTC. Its translation: CATSREQNREIRETQYF. The V gene is TRBV15, the J gene TRBJ2-5, with D possibly matching TRBD2 (6 bases). Trimming removed 0 bases from V and 4 bases from J, with 18 bases in between. The length of the CDR3 is 17 residues. Germline V CDR1 and CDR2: LNHNV, YYDKDF (reference sequence).

This clonotype was seen at least ten times. The V and J genes are TRBV14 and TRBJ2-2, with D perhaps TRBD1 (6 bases). Trimming removed 4 bases at V and 7 bases at J, with 13 bases between. This CDR3 contains 14 residues. Germline values: CDR1 SGHDN, CDR2 FVKESK. CDR3 amino acids: CASSRGQPGGELFF. The CDR3 DNA is TGTGCCAGCAGCCGCGGACAGCCGGGCGGGGAGCTGTTTTTT.

This clonotype was detected many times. V usage is TRBV28 and J usage is TRBJ2-2, with D possibly called TRBD1 or TRBD2 (7 bases each). V was pared by 6 bases and J by 4 bases, with 18 bases between. The germline gives CDR1 MDHEN, CDR2 SYDVKM. The CDR3 length is 16 residues. The CDR3 bases are TGTGCCAGCAGGTCAGGGGGGGTGGAGAGCACCGGGGAGCTGTTTTTT. This sequence encodes CASRSGGVESTGELFF.

Ten or more counts support this clonotype. CDR3 coding DNA: TGTGCCAGCTCACCACCCGGGACAGGGGCCGGGGCCAACGTCCTGACTTTC. Translation: CASSPPGTGAGANVLTF. V gene TRBV18 combines with J gene TRBJ2-6; 10 nucleotides agree with TRBD1. Per the germline V gene, CDR1 is KGHSH and CDR2 is LQKENI. Trimming cost V 0 bases and J 4 bases; bases outside gene matches: 3. This CDR3 comprises 17 residues.

There are many counts of this clonotype. The chain employs TRBV20-1 and TRBJ1-1; D is unresolved. Trimming cost V 3 bases and J 0 bases, with 11 bases left between them. CDR1 and CDR2 from the germline V gene are DFQATT and SNEGSKA (reference sequence). CDR3 length: 14 residues. The CDR3 bases are TGCAGTGCTAGTAGGGCGCCCCTGAACACTGAAGCTTTCTTT. The encoded protein is CSASRAPLNTEAFF.

The sample holds many counts of this clonotype. J is TRBJ2-7 and V is TRBV7-2; 11 positions match TRBD2. The CDR3 consists of 12 residues. Per germline, CDR1 SGHTA and CDR2 FQGNSA. The J segment lost 7 bases and the V segment lost 5 bases, leaving 1 base of the junction unmatched. CDR3 in amino acids: CASSRTSGEQYF. CDR3 coding DNA: TGTGCCAGCAGCCGGACTAGCGGGGAGCAGTACTTC.

This clonotype was seen ten or more times. The V call is TRBV6-6, the J call TRBJ2-3; D gene uncertain. The CDR3 contains 12 residues. The germline V gene has CDR1 MNHNY and CDR2 SVGAGI (reference sequence). V lost 7 bases, J lost 6 bases, and 11 bases lay in between. CDR3 sequence reads: CASTDASDTQYF. The DNA for the CDR3 is TGTGCCAGCACCGATGCTTCGGATACGCAGTATTTT.

The table lists this clonotype with many counts. This chain uses TRBV3-1 with TRBJ1-2; tentatively, D is TRBD1 (6 bases). Germline assignment: CDR1 LGHDT and CDR2 YNNKEL (reference sequence). This CDR3 is built from 14 residues. V lost 4 bases and J 8 bases, leaving 17 bases between the germline ends. The CDR3 protein is CASSLGQNVMGYTF. The CDR3 bases are TGTGCCAGCAGCCTCGGACAGAACGTTATGGGCTACACCTTC.

In this sample, this clonotype turned up a few times. The junction differs from germline at one of its ends, possibly a read error. The chain employs TRBV6-2 or TRBV6-3 and TRBJ1-5, with D tentatively TRBD1 (6 bases). The CDR3 has 15 residues. The germline CDR1 and CDR2 sequences are MNHEY and SVGEGT. CDR3 sequence: CASSYYTRGDQPQNF. The CDR3, as DNA: TGTGCCAGCAGTTACTACACGAGGGGGGATCAGCCCCAGAATTTT.

This clonotype occurred many times. In nucleotides, the CDR3 is TGCGCCAGCAGCTTTGACAATGGAGAGCAGTACTTC. Translating it yields CASSFDNGEQYF. This chain links TRBV5-1 with TRBJ2-7, with D unclear. Trimming stripped 2 bases from V and 7 bases from J, with 10 bases between. The germline V gene encodes CDR1 SGHRS and CDR2 YFSETQ. The CDR3 is 12 amino acids.

This clonotype has ten or more counts. The chain links TRBV4-3 to TRBJ2-7; D possibly corresponds to TRBD1 (5 bases). This CDR3 comprises 15 residues. Germline V gene lookup returns CDR1 LGHNA and CDR2 YSLEER. V shed 2 bases and J shed 0 bases, with 11 bases lying between them. CDR3 DNA: TGCGCCAGCAGCCAAAAGACAGAATCCTCCTACGAGCAGTACTTC. It translates to CASSQKTESSYEQYF.

This clonotype was seen a few times. The genes are TRBV9 and TRBJ1-5; D is unclear. Trimming cost V 0 bases and J 7 bases, with 20 bases left between them. Germline V gene lookup returns CDR1 SGDLS and CDR2 YYNGEE. The CDR3 has 17 residues. The CDR3: CASSVVGVLQEGQPQHF. DNA for the CDR3: TGTGCCAGCAGCGTAGTCGGGGTACTGCAAGAGGGACAGCCCCAGCATTTT.

This clonotype was detected ten times or more. The V gene is TRBV12-3 or TRBV12-4, the J gene TRBJ2-3, with D unclear. V shed 5 bases and J shed 2 bases, with 8 bases lying between them. This CDR3 has 13 amino acids. The CDR3 bases are TGTGCCAGCAGTAAGGCCTTCACAGATACGCAGTATTTT. It is translated as CASSKAFTDTQYF.

Ten or more counts support this clonotype. The genes are TRBV20-1 and TRBJ1-2; 9 bases are a match to TRBD1. Germline V lookup: CDR1 DFQATT, CDR2 SNEGSKA (reference sequence). The CDR3 contains 13 residues. With 6 bases clipped from V and 3 bases from J, the junction kept 5 bases outside the gene matches. In nucleotides, the CDR3 is TGCAGTGCAATAACAGGGGGCCACTATGGCTACACCTTC. Its protein product is CSAITGGHYGYTF.

This clonotype was seen at least ten times. The chain joins TRBV12-3 or TRBV12-4 to TRBJ2-3; no firm D call. This CDR3 has 15 amino acids. V lost 6 bases and J 2 bases, leaving 15 bases between the germline ends. The CDR3 bases are TGTGCCAGCAGCGAATTGGGAAGACCCACAGATACGCAGTATTTT. It specifies CASSELGRPTDTQYF.

This clonotype was seen ten or more times. The chain is built from TRBV7-8 and TRBJ2-3; no firm D call. This CDR3 is built from 15 residues. Trimming stripped 1 base from V and 5 bases from J, with 13 bases between. CDR1 and CDR2 from the germline V gene are SGHVS and FQNEAQ. CDR3 region: CASSLGVMAGDTQYF. The CDR3 bases are TGTGCCAGCAGCTTAGGGGTAATGGCTGGAGATACGCAGTATTTT.

The chain has TRBV7-2 and TRBJ2-5; D tentatively reads TRBD1 or TRBD2 (5 bases each). Germline CDR1 reads SGHTA; CDR2 reads FQGNSA. The CDR3 consists of 14 residues. The germline V and J ends were trimmed by 7 bases and 5 bases, with 17 bases remaining between them. The CDR3 DNA follows: TGTGCCAGCAACTCCCCGGGGCGGAGGGAGACCCAGTACTTC. It translates to CASNSPGRRETQYF.

This clonotype was picked up many times. V and J are TRBV10-3 and TRBJ2-5, with D unclear. Trimming took 6 bases from V and 3 from J, leaving 8 bases between them. Per germline, CDR1 ENHRY and CDR2 SYGVKD. CDR3 size: 12 residues. The CDR3 protein is CAIRDREETQYF. The CDR3 bases are TGTGCCATCAGGGATAGGGAAGAGACCCAGTACTTC.

This clonotype showed up many times. This chain connects TRBV15 to TRBJ2-5, with a tentative D call TRBD2 (6 bases). The CDR3 has 18 residues. Trimming shortened V by 0 bases and J by 3 bases, and 20 bases separated the two germline ends. Per germline, CDR1 LNHNV and CDR2 YYDKDF (reference sequence). The CDR3 is CATSRDELDSGGEETQYF. DNA for the CDR3: TGTGCCACCAGCAGAGATGAGTTGGATAGTGGCGGGGAAGAGACCCAGTACTTC.

This clonotype was seen ten or more times. CDR3: CASRGGAPYGYTF. The CDR3 nucleotides are TGTGCCAGCAGGGGGGGGGCCCCATATGGCTACACCTTC. The chain employs TRBV12-3 or TRBV12-4 and TRBJ1-2, with D maybe TRBD1 (6 bases). There are 13 residues in the CDR3. V was trimmed by 6 bases and J by 5 bases, leaving 13 bases between them.

This clonotype occurred many times. The junction departs from germline at one end; a sequencing error may be responsible. The chain combines TRBV28 with TRBJ1-5; 9 bases agree with TRBD1. This CDR3 region has 16 residues. Germline CDR1 reads MDHEN; CDR2 reads SYDVKM. In DNA form, the CDR3 reads TGTGCCAGCAGTTCCCCGACAGGGGGATCGAATCAGCCCCAGAATTTT. Protein product: CASSSPTGGSNQPQNF.